The rows below give T cell receptor beta chains drawn from one sample of a study of blood T cell repertoires in COVID-19. Some clones are missing from TCRdb's copy, which holds only in-frame ones; the method was immunoSEQ multiplex PCR. The sample has just under 300,000 clones, around 86% seen once. Sequenced sample: peripheral blood. These receptors originate from a man in his 70s with acute or convalescent COVID-19. Each CDR3 is given with its conserved first and last residue. Each record gives: J gene, D gene, clone size, V gene, CDR3 protein, CDR3 DNA. D genes are given only for firm matches. Size values are once, few and many counts, or a class for expanded clones, and some rows have none.

>TRBJ2-7|TRBD2|.|TRBV11-2
CASSLGGRVHEQYF
TGTGCCAGCAGCCTTGGGGGGAGGGTACACGAGCAGTACTTC
>TRBJ2-1|.|.|TRBV9
CASNPGADNEQFF
TGTGCCAGCAACCCTGGGGCGGACAATGAGCAGTTCTTC
>TRBJ2-7|.|.|TRBV10-3
CAISEGGGQYF
TGTGCCATCAGTGAGGGGGGCGGGCAGTACTTC
>TRBJ2-1|TRBD2|.|TRBV19
CASSTLSSGSYNEQFF
TGTGCCAGTAGTACCCTCTCTAGCGGGAGCTACAATGAGCAGTTCTTC
>TRBJ2-3|TRBD2|.|TRBV5-4
CASSSGGARTDTQYF
TGTGCCAGCAGCTCCGGGGGGGCGCGGACAGATACGCAGTATTTT
>TRBJ2-1|.|.|TRBV20-1
CSGIALNEQFF
TGCAGTGGGATAGCGCTCAATGAGCAGTTCTTC
>TRBJ2-7|TRBD2|.|TRBV5-1
CASSPTGASGTYEQYF
TGCGCCAGCAGCCCAACCGGGGCTAGCGGAACCTACGAGCAGTACTTC
>TRBJ1-2|TRBD1|once|TRBV5-6
CASSLGPTGPFTNYGYTF
TGTGCCAGCAGCTTGGGTCCGACAGGGCCCTTCACTAACTATGGCTACACCTTC
>TRBJ2-2|TRBD1|.|TRBV2
CASAAVAGGTGELFF
TGTGCCAGCGCTGCAGTGGCAGGGGGAACCGGGGAGCTGTTTTTT
>TRBJ2-3|.|.|TRBV7-3
CATGLVATDTQYF
TGTGCCACCGGGTTGGTAGCCACAGATACGCAGTATTTT
>TRBJ1-2|.|.|TRBV9
CASSVATGLNYGYTF
TGTGCCAGCAGCGTAGCTACGGGACTAAACTATGGCTACACCTTC
>TRBJ2-2|.|.|TRBV30
CAWRSQGTNTGELFF
TGTGCCTGGAGAAGCCAGGGAACGAACACCGGGGAGCTGTTTTTT
>TRBJ2-7|TRBD1|.|TRBV5-1
CASSAGGQGTGYEQYF
TGCGCCAGCAGCGCCGGGGGACAGGGGACGGGTTACGAGCAGTACTTC
>TRBJ1-2|.|.|TRBV12-3/TRBV12-4
CASSLGGRGYTF
TGTGCCAGCAGTTTAGGGGGGCGCGGCTACACCTTC
>TRBJ2-7|TRBD1|.|TRBV5-6
CASSLGGTGAEQYF
TGTGCCAGCAGCTTGGGCGGGACAGGGGCCGAGCAGTACTTC
>TRBJ1-5|.|few|TRBV5-1
CASSLDAGSDQPQHF
TGCGCCAGCAGCTTGGATGCAGGGTCTGATCAGCCCCAGCATTTT
>TRBJ2-2|.|.|TRBV18
CASSPGQGGNTGELFF
TGTGCCAGCTCACCTGGACAGGGAGGGAACACCGGGGAGCTATTTTTT
>TRBJ2-5|TRBD1|.|TRBV24-1
CATSDRQGYQETQYF
TGTGCCACCAGTGACCGACAGGGGTACCAAGAGACCCAGTACTTC
>TRBJ2-7|.|.|TRBV11-2
CASSPTDLWHEQYF
TGTGCCAGCAGCCCAACAGACCTTTGGCACGAGCAGTACTTC
>TRBJ1-2|.|many|TRBV18
CASSPARSGYTF
TGTGCCAGCTCACCAGCCCGGAGCGGCTACACCTTC
>TRBJ1-1|TRBD1|.|TRBV15
CATRRDRVRTEAFF
TGTGCCACCAGAAGAGACAGGGTCCGGACTGAAGCTTTCTTT
>TRBJ1-1|.|.|TRBV13
CASSLGLSGNTEAFF
TGTGCCAGCAGCTTAGGCTTAAGCGGTAACACTGAAGCTTTCTTT
>TRBJ1-5|TRBD1|.|TRBV18
CASSQQQGDVYQPQHF
TGTGCCAGCTCGCAGCAACAGGGGGATGTCTATCAGCCCCAGCATTTT
>TRBJ1-4|TRBD1|.|TRBV5-1
CASSLAPGQGSEKLFF
TGCGCCAGCAGCTTGGCCCCAGGACAGGGTAGCGAAAAACTGTTTTTT
>TRBJ1-1|.|.|TRBV3-1/TRBV3-2
CASSQEGGAFF
TGTGCCAGCAGCCAAGAAGGAGGGGCTTTCTTT
>TRBJ2-1|TRBD1|.|TRBV11-2
CASSSQGALGEQFF
TGTGCCAGCAGCTCACAGGGGGCTCTAGGGGAGCAGTTCTTC
>TRBJ1-1|TRBD1|.|TRBV5-6
CASSRGQGDTEAFF
TGTGCCAGCAGCCGAGGACAGGGGGACACTGAAGCTTTCTTT
>TRBJ1-1|.|.|TRBV25-1
CASSTLQFGNTFF
TGTGCCAGCAGTACCCTTCAGTTCGGGAATACTTTCTTT
>TRBJ2-3|TRBD1|.|TRBV28
CASNKETGTADTQYF
TGTGCCAGCAATAAAGAGACAGGGACGGCAGATACGCAGTATTTT
>TRBJ2-3|.|.|TRBV5-4
CASSLDPPPGDTQYF
TGTGCCAGCAGCTTGGATCCCCCCCCGGGGGATACGCAGTATTTT
>TRBJ2-5|TRBD2|.|TRBV13
CASSLKWTSGKETQYF
TGTGCCAGCAGCCTGAAATGGACTAGTGGGAAGGAGACCCAGTACTTC
>TRBJ1-6|.|.|TRBV30
CAWSWDNYNSPLHF
TGTGCCTGGAGTTGGGACAACTATAATTCACCCCTCCACTTT
>TRBJ2-3|.|.|TRBV19
CASSLSRVSTDTQYF
TGTGCCAGTAGTCTCTCGCGGGTATCCACAGATACGCAGTATTTT
>TRBJ1-1|TRBD1|.|TRBV3-1/TRBV3-2
CASSQVPGQGQGTEAFF
TGTGCCAGCAGCCAGGTCCCGGGACAGGGGCAAGGGACTGAAGCTTTCTTT
>TRBJ1-4|TRBD1|.|TRBV6-6
CASSYPGQGNEKLFF
TGTGCCAGCAGTTACCCGGGACAGGGGAATGAAAAACTGTTTTTT
>TRBJ2-2|.|.|TRBV3-1/TRBV3-2
CASSPGHLTSGELFF
TGTGCCAGCAGCCCCGGACACTTAACCTCCGGGGAGCTGTTTTTT
>TRBJ2-3|.|.|TRBV12-3/TRBV12-4
CASRRDFTDTQYF
TGTGCCAGCAGGCGGGACTTCACAGATACGCAGTATTTT
>TRBJ2-1|.|few|TRBV18
CASSPTQGGYNEQFF
TGTGCCAGCTCACCGACACAGGGTGGGTACAATGAGCAGTTCTTC
>TRBJ2-7|TRBD2|.|TRBV7-9
CASSQTSGSWVYEQYF
TGTGCCAGCAGTCAGACTAGCGGGAGTTGGGTTTACGAGCAGTACTTC
>TRBJ2-7|.|.|TRBV2
CASRPRVDSYEQYF
TGTGCCAGCAGGCCCAGGGTAGACTCCTACGAGCAGTACTTC
>TRBJ1-1|.|.|TRBV3-1/TRBV3-2
CASSQDLSGAEAFF
TGTGCCAGCAGCCAAGATCTATCGGGAGCCGAAGCTTTCTTT
>TRBJ2-7|.|.|TRBV19
CASSIDIGGSSYEQYF
TGTGCCAGTAGTATCGACATCGGAGGGAGCTCCTACGAGCAGTACTTC
>TRBJ2-7|TRBD2|once|TRBV19
CASSIVGGDYEQYF
TGTGCCAGTAGTATAGTCGGGGGGGACTACGAGCAGTACTTC
>TRBJ1-1|.|.|TRBV6-2/TRBV6-3
CASSYGRVAFF
TGTGCCAGCAGTTACGGGCGGGTGGCTTTCTTT
>TRBJ1-4|TRBD1|.|TRBV5-1
CASRTTGTANEKLFF
TGCGCCAGCAGGACGACCGGGACAGCTAATGAAAAACTGTTTTTT
>TRBJ2-1|.|.|TRBV28
CASSLFGQKQFF
TGTGCCAGCAGTTTATTTGGACAGAAGCAGTTCTTC
>TRBJ2-7|TRBD1|.|TRBV6-2/TRBV6-3
CASSYRGQSYEQYF
TGTGCCAGCAGTTACAGGGGACAGTCCTACGAGCAGTACTTC
>TRBJ2-1|TRBD1|.|TRBV5-6
CASSTRDRAYNEQFF
TGTGCCAGCAGCACCCGGGACAGGGCATACAATGAGCAGTTCTTC
>TRBJ2-1|TRBD2|.|TRBV6-5
CASSYAGGPNEQFF
TGTGCCAGCAGTTACGCGGGAGGGCCAAATGAGCAGTTCTTC
>TRBJ2-7|.|few|TRBV21-1
CASSPLRGAGSTYTYEQYF
TGTGCCAGCAGCCCCTTACGAGGCGCGGGGTCGACTTACACCTACGAGCAGTACTTC
>TRBJ1-6|TRBD1|few|TRBV18
CASSPQRTGQNSPLHF
TGTGCCAGCTCACCACAACGGACAGGGCAAAATTCACCCCTCCACTTT
>TRBJ2-2|TRBD2|once|TRBV19
CASRTPSGGAYTGELFF
TGTGCCAGTAGAACTCCTAGCGGGGGGGCGTACACCGGGGAGCTGTTTTTT
>TRBJ1-5|.|.|TRBV30
CAWSPTVYSNQPQHF
TGTGCCTGGAGCCCGACAGTCTATAGCAATCAGCCCCAGCATTTT
>TRBJ2-3|TRBD1|.|TRBV7-9
CASSKGQGARSDTQYF
TGTGCCAGCAGCAAAGGACAGGGGGCTAGGTCAGATACGCAGTATTTT
>TRBJ2-7|TRBD2|.|TRBV7-2
CASSLVASGGNSYEQYF
TGTGCCAGCAGCTTAGTAGCTAGCGGGGGAAATTCCTACGAGCAGTACTTC
>TRBJ1-2|.|.|TRBV19
CASKEGNYGYTF
TGTGCCAGTAAGGAGGGTAACTATGGCTACACCTTC
>TRBJ1-6|.|.|TRBV19
CASSPTYSYNSPLHF
TGTGCCAGTAGCCCGACATACTCCTATAATTCACCCCTCCACTTT
>TRBJ2-3|.|.|TRBV7-2
CASSLVAGGSTDTQYF
TGTGCCAGCAGCTTAGTCGCTGGCGGGAGCACAGATACGCAGTATTTT
>TRBJ2-3|TRBD2|.|TRBV7-3
CASSLFSGGAGDTQYF
TGTGCCAGCAGCTTATTCAGCGGGGGGGCCGGAGATACGCAGTATTTT
>TRBJ1-1|TRBD1|.|TRBV5-8
CASIVTGGSTEAFF
TGTGCCAGCATCGTAACAGGGGGCTCCACTGAAGCTTTCTTT